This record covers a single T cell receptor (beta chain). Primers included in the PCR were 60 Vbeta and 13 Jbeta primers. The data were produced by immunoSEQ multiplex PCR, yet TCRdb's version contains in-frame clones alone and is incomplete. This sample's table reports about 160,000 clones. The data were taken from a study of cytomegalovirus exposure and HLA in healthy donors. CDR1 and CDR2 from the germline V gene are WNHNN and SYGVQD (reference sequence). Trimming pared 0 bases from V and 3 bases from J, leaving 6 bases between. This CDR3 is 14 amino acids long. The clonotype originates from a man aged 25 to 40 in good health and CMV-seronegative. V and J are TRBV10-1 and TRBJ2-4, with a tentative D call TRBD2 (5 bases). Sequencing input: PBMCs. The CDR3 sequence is CASSESRDKNIQYF. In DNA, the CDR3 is TGCGCCAGCAGTGAGTCTCGGGACAAAAACATTCAGTACTTC.